This T cell receptor (beta chain) was captured in a study of T cell responses to AZD1222 COVID-19 vaccine. This clone was recorded a few times. Antigen: not known. Sequencing was performed with immunoSEQ multiplex PCR; in TCRdb, only in-frame clones are kept and a portion is missing. Of 95,000 to 100,000 clones in the sample, approximately 84% were seen once. V was clipped by 7 bases and J by 6 bases; unmatched bases: 18. The CDR3 is made up of 16 amino acids. Germline lookup yields CDR1 SQVTM and CDR2 ANQGSEA. Study-wide points: The study found Spike-specific TCR breadth and depth rose after two AZD1222 doses. In all cases, repertoires were sampled only after the peak T cell response. Seropositive at baseline were only a handful of AZD1222 recipients.

The V and J genes are TRBV29-1 and TRBJ2-5, with 9 bases lining up with TRBD2. Sequencing used peripheral blood, obtained on day 0 of AZD1222 vaccination. The clonotype originates from an adult in good health. CDR3 in amino acids: CSASRFAGGQGKTQYF. In DNA form, the CDR3 reads TGCAGCGCAAGCCGCTTCGCGGGAGGGCAGGGAAAGACCCAGTACTTC.